This TCR beta chain derives from a study of shared clonotypes between healthy human individuals. Broader study findings: Among donors, the sharing of clonotypes was expected to be influenced by sequencing depth. Some naive CD4 clonotypes, roughly 5%, turned up in common across several donors.

In the authors' methods: Junction-only sequences without quality scores came from ImmunoSEQ, so filtering differed. Profiled with immunoSEQ multiplex PCR; TCRdb holds only in-frame clones, not every one. For V, J and clone size, that table is used; D and trimming come from the DNA. In the table there are just under 350,000 clones, 73% of which are singletons. Concerning this clone: Its cognate antigen is unknown.

The V and J ends lost 2 bases and 6 bases respectively, with 20 bases between them. The CDR3 loop spans 17 amino acids. Germline V CDR1 and CDR2: SGHVS, FNYEAQ. The chain joins TRBV7-6 to TRBJ1-5; D possibly corresponds to TRBD1 (6 bases). Sequenced: memory CD4+ T cells sorted from blood. Subset described: CD45RA-negative fraction. This TCR came from a young man in good health. The CDR3 sequence is CASSLPLPGGWGQPQHF. The CDR3 nucleotides read TGTGCCAGCAGCTTACCCCTCCCGGGGGGCTGGGGTCAGCCCCAGCATTTT.